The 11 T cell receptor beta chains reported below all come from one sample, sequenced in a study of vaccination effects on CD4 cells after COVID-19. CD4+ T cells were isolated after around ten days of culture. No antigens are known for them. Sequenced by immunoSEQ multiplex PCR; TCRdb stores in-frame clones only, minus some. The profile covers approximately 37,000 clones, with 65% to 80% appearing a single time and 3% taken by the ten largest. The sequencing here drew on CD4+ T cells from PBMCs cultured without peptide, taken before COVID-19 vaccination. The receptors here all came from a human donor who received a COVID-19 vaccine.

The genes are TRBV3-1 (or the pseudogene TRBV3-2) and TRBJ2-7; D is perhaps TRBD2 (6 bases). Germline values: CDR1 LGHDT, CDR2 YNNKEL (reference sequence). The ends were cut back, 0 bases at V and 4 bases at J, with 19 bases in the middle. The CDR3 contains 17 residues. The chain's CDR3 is CASSQDGAGRAQYEQYF. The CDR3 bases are TGTGCCAGCAGCCAAGATGGGGCGGGGCGGGCTCAATACGAGCAGTACTTC.

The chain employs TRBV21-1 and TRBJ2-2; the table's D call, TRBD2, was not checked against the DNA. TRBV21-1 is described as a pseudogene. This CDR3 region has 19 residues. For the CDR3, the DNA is TGTGCCAGCACCTCAGCATGGGGACTAGCGGGGGTAAACACCGGGGAGCTGTTTTTT. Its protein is CASTSAWGLAGVNTGELFF.

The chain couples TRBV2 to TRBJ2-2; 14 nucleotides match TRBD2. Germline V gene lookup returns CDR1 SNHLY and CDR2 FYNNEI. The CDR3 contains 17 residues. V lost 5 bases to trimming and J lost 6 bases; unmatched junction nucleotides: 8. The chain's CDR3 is CASSSGTSGSGAGELFF. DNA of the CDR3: TGTGCCAGCAGTTCCGGGACTAGCGGGAGTGGAGCCGGGGAGCTGTTTTTT.

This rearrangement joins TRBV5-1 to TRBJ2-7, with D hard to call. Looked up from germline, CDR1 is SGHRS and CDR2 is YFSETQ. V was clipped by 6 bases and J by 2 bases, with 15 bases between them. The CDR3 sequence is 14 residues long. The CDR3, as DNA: TGCGCCAGCAAAGTGACGGGCGACACCTACGAGCAGTACTTC. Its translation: CASKVTGDTYEQYF.

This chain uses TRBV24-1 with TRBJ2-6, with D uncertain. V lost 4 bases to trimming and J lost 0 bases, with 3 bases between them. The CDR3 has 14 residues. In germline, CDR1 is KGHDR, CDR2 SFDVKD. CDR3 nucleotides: TGTGCCACCAGTGACCCCTCTGGGGCCAACGTCCTGACTTTC. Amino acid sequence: CATSDPSGANVLTF.

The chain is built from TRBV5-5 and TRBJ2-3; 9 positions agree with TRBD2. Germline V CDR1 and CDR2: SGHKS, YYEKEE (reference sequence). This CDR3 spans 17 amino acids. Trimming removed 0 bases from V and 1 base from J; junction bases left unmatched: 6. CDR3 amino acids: CASSLVGTSLGTDTQYF. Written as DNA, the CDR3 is TGTGCCAGCAGCTTGGTGGGGACTAGCTTGGGCACAGATACGCAGTATTTT.

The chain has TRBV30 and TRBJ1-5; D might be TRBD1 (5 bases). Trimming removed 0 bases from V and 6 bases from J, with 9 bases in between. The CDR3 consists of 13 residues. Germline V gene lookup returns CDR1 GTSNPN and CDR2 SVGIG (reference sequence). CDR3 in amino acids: CAWSVTVGQPQHF. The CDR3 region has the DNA TGTGCCTGGAGTGTGACAGTAGGTCAGCCCCAGCATTTT.

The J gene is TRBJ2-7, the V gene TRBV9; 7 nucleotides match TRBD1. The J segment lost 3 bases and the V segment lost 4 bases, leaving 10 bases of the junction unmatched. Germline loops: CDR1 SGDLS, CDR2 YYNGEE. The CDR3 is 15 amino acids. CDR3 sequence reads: CASSPQTGSFYEQYF. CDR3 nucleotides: TGTGCCAGCAGCCCCCAGACAGGGTCGTTCTACGAGCAGTACTTC.

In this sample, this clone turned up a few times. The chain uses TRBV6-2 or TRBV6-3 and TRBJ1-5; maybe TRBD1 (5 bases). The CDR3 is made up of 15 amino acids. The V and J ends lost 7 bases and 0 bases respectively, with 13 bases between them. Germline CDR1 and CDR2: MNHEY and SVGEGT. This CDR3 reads CASIHSGLSNQPQHF. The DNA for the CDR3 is TGTGCCAGCATTCACTCGGGACTTAGCAATCAGCCCCAGCATTTT.

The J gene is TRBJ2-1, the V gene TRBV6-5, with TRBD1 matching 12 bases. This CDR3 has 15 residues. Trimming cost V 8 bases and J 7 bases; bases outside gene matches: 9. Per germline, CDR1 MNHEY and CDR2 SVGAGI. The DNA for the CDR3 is TGTGCCAGCTCCCACCGGGACAGGGGGCGTAATGAGCAGTTCTTC. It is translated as CASSHRDRGRNEQFF.

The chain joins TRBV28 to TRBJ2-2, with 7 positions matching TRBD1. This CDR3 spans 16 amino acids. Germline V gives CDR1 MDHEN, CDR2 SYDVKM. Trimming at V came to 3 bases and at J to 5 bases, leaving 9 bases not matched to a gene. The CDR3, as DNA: TGTGCCAGCAGTTTTCCGCTGTTCAGGGGGACCGGGGAGCTGTTTTTT. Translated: CASSFPLFRGTGELFF.